Listed below are T cell receptor beta chains from one sample, sequenced in a study of blood T cell repertoires in COVID-19. The assay was immunoSEQ multiplex PCR, and TCRdb's table has in-frame clones only and misses some. This sample has 300,000 to 450,000 clones; over 65% occur once, and the top ten carry under 1.2%. The sample was peripheral blood. These receptors were taken from a human donor with acute or convalescent COVID-19. The donor label of this sample is uncertain. Both conserved end residues are part of each CDR3. D genes are given only for firm matches. Rows may omit the clone size; those that give it use once, few, many or a size class.

DNA	CDR3	D	J	V	size
TGTGCCAGCAGTCCTCCCCCAAGGCCGAGACGTCGGAGCACTGAAGCTTTCTTT	CASSPPPRPRRRSTEAFF	.	TRBJ1-1	TRBV6-6	.
TGTGCCACCAGTGATCGAGGTAGCGGGAAAGGATCAGATACGCAGTATTTT	CATSDRGSGKGSDTQYF	TRBD2	TRBJ2-3	TRBV24-1	.
TGTGCCAGCTCTCAACAGGACAGGGACTATGGCTACACCTTC	CASSQQDRDYGYTF	TRBD1	TRBJ1-2	TRBV18	.
TGCGCCAGCCAAACTAGCGGGGGACGCCAAGAGACCCAGTACTTC	CASQTSGGRQETQYF	TRBD2	TRBJ2-5	TRBV5-1	.
TGTGCCAGCAGCCAAGATCAGAGGAGGGGCGGATTGTGGGGCTACACCTTC	CASSQDQRRGGLWGYTF	.	TRBJ1-2	TRBV14	.
TGTGCCAGCAGTTTCCCCAGGGAGGAGGGGAGCGATGAGCAGTTCTTC	CASSFPREEGSDEQFF	.	TRBJ2-1	TRBV28	.
TGTGCCAGCTCACCCTTATCTCGGCAGGGCAATCAGCCCCAGCATTTT	CASSPLSRQGNQPQHF	.	TRBJ1-5	TRBV18	.
TGTGCCAGCTCACCCGTAGGACTTAGCAATTCACCCCTCCACTTT	CASSPVGLSNSPLHF	.	TRBJ1-6	TRBV18	.
TGCGCCAGCGCTGGGACTAGCGGGGGCACCGGGGAGCTGTTTTTT	CASAGTSGGTGELFF	TRBD2	TRBJ2-2	TRBV5-1	.
TGTGCCAGTAGCCCCGACTTAATGCGCCACAATGAGCAGTTCTTC	CASSPDLMRHNEQFF	.	TRBJ2-1	TRBV19	few
TGCGCCAGCAGTGAGAGTTGGCAGTTGAACACTGAAGCTTTCTTT	CASSESWQLNTEAFF	.	TRBJ1-1	TRBV10-2	.
TGCGCCAGCAGCTTTGACGGAGTCCCTGGGGCATACGAGCAGTACTTC	CASSFDGVPGAYEQYF	.	TRBJ2-7	TRBV5-1	.
TGTGCCAGCAGCCGAGCACGGGTCAACACCGGGGAGCTGTTTTTT	CASSRARVNTGELFF	.	TRBJ2-2	TRBV7-9	once
TGTGCCAGCAGTGTAACAGGGAATAGCAATCAGCCCCAGCATTTT	CASSVTGNSNQPQHF	.	TRBJ1-5	TRBV2	.
TGCGCCAGCAGCCAAGGTCTCAGAAACAATGAGCAGTTCTTC	CASSQGLRNNEQFF	.	TRBJ2-1	TRBV4-1	few
TGTGCCAGCAGTGAATTCAAAGGGGCAAACACTGAAGCTTTCTTT	CASSEFKGANTEAFF	.	TRBJ1-1	TRBV25-1	.